The 10 T cell receptor beta chains in this list originate from one sample, sequenced in a study of breast tumors, draining lymph nodes, adjacent tissues. Samples came from axillary lymph nodes draining the breast cancer. TCRdb processed the multiplex PCR reads anew with MiXCR; each CDR3 protein has one entry. Of fewer than 150,000 distinct CDR3 sequences detected, around 20% appear once; the ten largest clones hold about 2.2%. The sample was axillary lymph node tissue. The receptors come from a female donor with breast cancer. Some clones in this sample may be carry-over from other donors' samples.

A word on this clonotype: Being one base from a much bigger clone, this may be a read error. The chain joins TRBV20-1 to TRBJ1-2, with 8 bases lining up with TRBD1. Looked up from germline, CDR1 is DFQATT and CDR2 is SNEGSKA (reference sequence). This CDR3 is built from 14 residues. The CDR3 sequence is CGARARQGNDGYTF. The CDR3 DNA follows: TGCGGTGCTAGAGCAAGACAGGGGAATGATGGCTACACCTTC.

This clonotype was picked up many times. The chain links TRBV9 to TRBJ2-1; D is possibly TRBD2 (6 bases). The germline V gene has CDR1 SGDLS and CDR2 YYNGEE. The ends were cut back, 2 bases at V and 3 bases at J, with 12 bases in the middle. The CDR3 is 15 amino acids. CDR3 DNA sequence: TGTGCCAGCAGCGTCGGCGGGGTCTTCTACAATGAGCAGTTCTTC. Protein sequence: CASSVGGVFYNEQFF.

This clonotype was detected many times. The chain combines TRBV7-3 with TRBJ1-2; D is possibly TRBD1 (6 bases). Germline CDR1 SGHTA, CDR2 FQGTGA. The CDR3 covers 15 residues. Deletions cut 4 bases from V and 3 bases from J, with 15 bases between. CDR3 in amino acids: CASSSRGGLDYGYTF. The CDR3 region has the DNA TGTGCCAGCAGCTCCCGCGGGGGGCTCGACTATGGCTACACCTTC.

At least ten counts were recorded for this clonotype. J is TRBJ2-3 and V is TRBV5-1; TRBD2 agrees at 11 bases. J gave up 5 bases and V 1 base, and 9 bases lay outside the gene matches. From germline, CDR1 is SGHRS and CDR2 YFSETQ. The CDR3 has 17 residues. CDR3 sequence (DNA): TGCGCCAGCAGCTTGCCACTAGCGGGAGCGGAAGTAGATACGCAGTATTTT. It codes for CASSLPLAGAEVDTQYF.

There are many counts of this clonotype. The chain combines TRBV5-1 with TRBJ2-2; D is unclear. CDR1 is SGHRS, CDR2 YFSETQ, per germline. V gave up 5 bases and J gave up 0 bases, with 14 bases separating them. The CDR3 has 16 residues. CDR3 in DNA: TGCGCCAGCAGGGCGATTCCAGACGCGAACACCGGGGAGCTGTTTTTT. Residues: CASRAIPDANTGELFF. Based on the CDR3 plus reference TRBV5-1 and TRBJ2-2, the full variable domain is KAGVTQTPRYLIKTRGQQVTLSCSPISGHRSVSWYQQTPGQGLQFLFEYFSETQRNKGNFPGRFSGRQFSNSRSEMNVSTLELGDSALYLCASRAIPDANTGELFFGEGSRLTVL.

This clonotype has ten or more counts. The gene calls are TRBV28 and TRBJ2-7, with D uncertain. V was trimmed by 11 bases and J by 2 bases, leaving 16 bases between them. Germline V CDR1 and CDR2: MDHEN, SYDVKM. The CDR3 runs 13 residues. CDR3 in DNA: TGTGCCTCCCGGAGTCCTTTGGCCTACGAGCAGTACTTC. Amino acid sequence: CASRSPLAYEQYF.

The chain joins TRBV6-6 to TRBJ2-1; 8 positions match TRBD2. CDR3 length: 14 residues. The germline V gene has CDR1 MNHNY and CDR2 SVGAGI (reference sequence). Trimming at V came to 2 bases and at J to 7 bases, leaving 4 bases not matched to a gene. The CDR3 DNA follows: TGTGCCAGCAGTTACGACGGGAGGGGAAATGAGCAGTTCTTC. Amino acids: CASSYDGRGNEQFF.

Comment on this clonotype: Since a much larger clone is just one base distant, this may be a read error. The V call is TRBV5-6, the J call TRBJ2-1; D may be TRBD2 (5 bases). V dropped 6 bases and J dropped 5 bases, with 15 bases sitting between them. Germline CDR1 SGHDT, CDR2 YYEEEE. The CDR3 consists of 14 residues. In DNA, the CDR3 is TGTGCCAGCACCGGAGCGGAGGCCCACAATGAGCAGTTCTTC. Its translation is CASTGAEAHNEQFF.

Details on this clonotype: A read error is possible here, since a much larger clone lies one base away. The CDR3 end shows no conserved phenylalanine or tryptophan, and so a read error is likely. The rearrangement links TRBV6-1 to TRBJ2-7; possibly TRBD2 for D (5 bases). CDR3 length: 17 amino acids. Germline CDR1 is MNHNS and CDR2 is SASEGT. Trimming took off 2 bases at V and 0 bases at J, with 17 bases between the two ends. CDR3 residues: CASSEWVALESSYEQYL. CDR3 nucleotides: TGTGCCAGCAGTGAATGGGTTGCACTAGAAAGCTCCTACGAGCAGTACCTC.

This clonotype has at least ten counts. The chain uses TRBV15 and TRBJ1-2; D is uncertain. Germline-derived CDR1 and CDR2 are LNHNV and YYDKDF (reference sequence). Trimming removed 0 bases at V and 6 bases at J, with 14 bases between. The length of the CDR3 is 15 residues. CDR3 sequence reads: CATSREVAKKNGYTF. CDR3 DNA sequence: TGTGCCACCAGCAGAGAGGTTGCCAAAAAAAATGGCTACACCTTC.